This T cell receptor beta chain was recovered during a study of cytomegalovirus exposure and HLA in healthy donors (dated by TCRdb to 2015 to 2018). The study in broad terms: In an earlier analysis of about 560 of the donors, approximately 300 Gb of sequence data and 100 million or so unique TCR beta sequences from roughly 180 million T cells were reported. The study aimed to test whether cataloging public T cell receptors could reveal signatures of past pathogen exposure. High-throughput TCR immunosequencing, statistical association of individual TCRs with disease status, and machine learning were combined to predict cytomegalovirus infection status. Among 300 to 450 genotyped donors of the cohort, an average of approximately 240,000 unique TCR beta nucleotide sequences were sequenced per donor, around a sixth of them non-productive. An early release that covered several hundred HLA-typed donors contained about 300 gigabases of sequencing data and about 93 million unique TCR sequences. Along with the approximately 620-subject first cohort, a separate validation cohort of about 110 different subjects was used. In a later analysis, previously published TCR beta repertoires from some 640 donors were re-analyzed and high-resolution HLA genotyping was added so that TCR occurrence patterns could be studied. Of the approximately 400 genotyped donors, around 81% fell in the genetic ancestry cluster associated with self-reported Caucasian donors. An earlier analysis of around 580 of the donors used high-throughput TCR beta sequencing to judge whether each TCR beta V gene segment behaved as functional or pseudogenic. The later analysis used no new phenotypic data to find candidate immune exposures, relying instead on TCR beta sequences and their occurrence across donors. The study profiled the T cell repertoires of around 700 subjects by immunosequencing and related them to cytomegalovirus serostatus. A later genetic analysis used genome-wide SNP genotypes for about 60% of the 666 donors, treating that subset as a discovery cohort. Donor age, sex, ethnicity and CMV serostatus were collected together with the repertoire data. All discovery cohort repertoires had been generated using a single sequencing platform. HLA typing included class I and class II loci at four-digit resolution. The number of typed donors differed by locus: about 620-640 for A, B, C, DRB1 and DQB1; 500 to 550 for DQA1; 606 for DPA1; and 400 to 480 for DPB1. Several DR-DQ haplotypes were handled as single units for association and clustering because linkage in the cohort was strong.

The CDR3 goes from the cysteine to the phenylalanine over 14 residues. Only the CDR3 DNA stays, 42 bases, in frame from base 1. From a lookup of the germline V gene, CDR1 and CDR2 are SGHRS and YFSETQ. Trimming costs V 0 bases and J 6 bases, and their ends lie 10 bases apart. The cohort was made up of roughly 670 healthy bone marrow donors. All cohort members were sampled while nominally healthy, although unrecorded immune exposures were likely present. The donor was CMV seronegative and belonged to the group of 352 seronegative cohort members. A peripheral blood sample was collected from each donor, and TCR beta sequencing was performed on peripheral blood mononuclear cells. The Qiagen DNeasy Blood Extraction Kit was used to extract genomic DNA from the blood cell samples. General findings and caveats noted by the study authors: In a later analysis, several top co-occurrence clusters were reported to appear linked to parvovirus B19, influenza, CMV and Epstein-Barr virus. The classifier was reported to diagnose cytomegalovirus status with high specificity and sensitivity in both the original cohort and the validation cohort. In a later analysis, 16,951 TCR beta sequences were associated with specific HLA alleles at a false discovery rate of 0.05. The study listed 164 TCR beta chains as associated with cytomegalovirus. When HLA alleles, especially DR and DQ, strongly co-occurred, TCR associations were difficult to assign to individual alleles. The only immune exposure information available for the cohort was CMV serostatus. In vitro tests confirmed that a few of the cytomegalovirus-associated TCR beta chains recognize cytomegalovirus antigens. The earlier analysis of fewer than 750 of the donors excluded some 15 rarely observed V segments, including chromosome 9 orphons, because counts were too low. An earlier analysis of approximately 530 of the donors showed that most TCR beta V segments appeared in productive rearrangements either about 87% or about 30% of the time, which broadly matched IMGT annotations. This cohort had only TCR beta chains sequenced, and the lack of alpha or paired-chain data limited which features could be detected. In a later analysis, HLA-associated TCR beta chains showed more clonal expansion and lower generation probabilities than non-associated chains that were equally common. Roughly uniform sequencing depth across donors was assumed in presence/absence analyses, although this assumption may not hold. Most TCR sequences were seen in very few donors, while some public TCRs were found in many individuals. HLA typing was unavailable for some donors at each locus, so association tests used only the typed subset. Because the 87-base-pair reads could not distinguish some IMGT-functional V segments, including TRBV6-2 and TRBV6-3, those segments were excluded. Linkage disequilibrium might explain the correlated functional status among segregating V segments, but an unknown experimental factor could not be excluded. In a later genetic analysis, fewer N-insertions in productive TCRs were reported among donors in an Asian-associated ancestry cluster than the approximately 670-donor mean. It was suggested by the authors that the approach could potentially be generalized to other disease states and immunological phenotypes. In a later analysis, TCR association rates were found to vary across HLA loci, with the most associated TCRs seen for DRB1 alleles and the fewest for HLA-C alleles. A further reported finding was that TCR beta sequences accurately predicted the HLA-A and HLA-B alleles for most subjects in the first cohort. A later genetic analysis associated a missense DCLRE1C variant with V-gene and J-gene trimming of TCR beta chains, and an independent cohort replicated the association. In a later analysis, most CMV-associated TCR beta chains were found to appear HLA-restricted, with HLA associations seemingly driven largely by CMV exposure. A cluster of highly shared sequence variants was judged likely to be a technical artifact of the sequencing pipeline.

Library generation was performed with the immunoSEQ multiplex PCR assay. For the multiplex PCR, a mixture combining 60 forward primers for TCR Vbeta segments and 13 reverse primers for TCR Jbeta segments was used. Amplification of the CDR3 region of rearranged TCR beta genes was performed with a multiplex PCR assay on genomic DNA. On the Illumina HiSeq System, the amplified TCR beta libraries were sequenced as 87-base-pair reads. As for the original processing: In a later analysis, tens of millions of unique TCR beta chains were counted across the 690 or so repertoires, and approximately 9.9 million of these chains were shared by at least two donors. Raw reads were error-corrected and collapsed into unique sequences by a nearest-neighbor algorithm in which closely related sequences were merged to remove PCR and sequencing errors. CDR3 sequences were aligned to IMGT reference sequences to assign V, D and J gene segments. Each retained sequence needed at least a six-nucleotide match to both a V gene segment and a J gene segment. A rearrangement was called productive if the CDR3 had no stop codons and remained in frame with V and J, and every other rearrangement was called non-productive. Following IMGT convention, CDR3 was defined as the stretch from the second conserved V-encoded cysteine up to the conserved J-encoded phenylalanine. The earlier analysis of about 620 of the donors excluded sequences that lacked an unambiguous match to a single V gene segment. An earlier analysis of a few hundred of the donors classified V segments as functional when productive rearrangements were above 56.7% and as segregating when the standard deviation between donors was above 5%. A statistical classification framework was built to diagnose cytomegalovirus status from the catalog of TCR beta chain sequences. In a later analysis, TCR nucleotide sequences were compared against IMGT/GENE-DB human TR gene sequences so that V and J genes could be assigned. A later analysis assigned CDR3 sequences and most-parsimonious VDJ recombination scenarios with the TCRdist pipeline. In a later analysis, each TCR beta chain was defined by its CDR3 amino acid sequence together with its V-gene family, and reads without a unique V-gene family were excluded. In a later analysis, approximately 590 highly shared, low-generation-probability nucleotide sequences were removed to address suspected cross-contamination and a sequencing artifact. A later analysis calculated a clonal expansion index for each public chain from normalized within-repertoire ranks of inferred template counts. Generation probabilities in a later analysis came from a VDJ recombination model fitted to out-of-frame rearrangements, and those results were checked against IGoR. In a later analysis, hypergeometric tests were used to score TCR-TCR, TCR-HLA and TCR-CMV co-occurrence, with a repertoire-size bias correction applied to TCR pairs. In a later analysis, false discovery rates were estimated by permuting HLA or CMV assignments 20 times. In a later analysis, co-occurring TCRs were grouped using DBSCAN, and TCRdist sequence similarity was added for clustering within HLA-allele-positive subsets. Repertoires with fewer than 30,000 or more than 120,000 public chains, plus five repertoires with anomalous nucleotide sharing, were excluded from co-occurrence clustering. What TCRdb holds here is the immuneACCESS table cut down to in-frame rearrangements. Part of the clones is not present; checked against another copy, under half of the missing clones reflect an unresolved V gene, and the others are unexplained. V and J calls plus clone size are reproduced from that table; the DNA served to infer D and trimming. The sample has about 130,000 clones on record. About 2.2% of the sample is held by the ten biggest clonotypes.

For this clone: The antigen it recognizes is unknown.

Sequencing used PBMCs. Recombination joined TRBV5-1 with TRBJ1-5; the D segment cannot be called with confidence. This clonotype originated in a man aged 35-49 years in good health and CMV-seronegative. Here is the DNA: TGCGCCAGCAGCTTGGGACATGGAGGTCAGCCCCAGCATTTT. Its translation is CASSLGHGGQPQHF. Here the CDR3 is joined to the reference TRBV5-1 and TRBJ1-5 genes, and the full variable domain is: KAGVTQTPRYLIKTRGQQVTLSCSPISGHRSVSWYQQTPGQGLQFLFEYFSETQRNKGNFPGRFSGRQFSNSRSEMNVSTLELGDSALYLCASSLGHGGQPQHFGDGTRLSIL.